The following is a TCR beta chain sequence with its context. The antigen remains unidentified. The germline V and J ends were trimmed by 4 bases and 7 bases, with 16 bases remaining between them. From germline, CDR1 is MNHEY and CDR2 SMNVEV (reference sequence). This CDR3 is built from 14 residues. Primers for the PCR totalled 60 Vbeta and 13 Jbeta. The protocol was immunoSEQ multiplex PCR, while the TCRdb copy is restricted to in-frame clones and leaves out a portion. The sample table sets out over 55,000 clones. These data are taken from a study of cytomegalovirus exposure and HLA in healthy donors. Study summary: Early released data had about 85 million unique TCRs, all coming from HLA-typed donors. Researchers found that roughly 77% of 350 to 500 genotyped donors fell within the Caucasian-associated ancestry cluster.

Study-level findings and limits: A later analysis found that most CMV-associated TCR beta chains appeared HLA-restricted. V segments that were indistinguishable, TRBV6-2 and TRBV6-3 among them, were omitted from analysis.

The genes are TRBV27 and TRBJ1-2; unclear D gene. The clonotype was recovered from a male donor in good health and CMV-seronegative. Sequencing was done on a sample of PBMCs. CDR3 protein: CASSSIAAGSGYTF. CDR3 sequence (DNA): TGTGCCAGCAGTTCGATCGCCGCAGGTAGTGGCTACACCTTC.